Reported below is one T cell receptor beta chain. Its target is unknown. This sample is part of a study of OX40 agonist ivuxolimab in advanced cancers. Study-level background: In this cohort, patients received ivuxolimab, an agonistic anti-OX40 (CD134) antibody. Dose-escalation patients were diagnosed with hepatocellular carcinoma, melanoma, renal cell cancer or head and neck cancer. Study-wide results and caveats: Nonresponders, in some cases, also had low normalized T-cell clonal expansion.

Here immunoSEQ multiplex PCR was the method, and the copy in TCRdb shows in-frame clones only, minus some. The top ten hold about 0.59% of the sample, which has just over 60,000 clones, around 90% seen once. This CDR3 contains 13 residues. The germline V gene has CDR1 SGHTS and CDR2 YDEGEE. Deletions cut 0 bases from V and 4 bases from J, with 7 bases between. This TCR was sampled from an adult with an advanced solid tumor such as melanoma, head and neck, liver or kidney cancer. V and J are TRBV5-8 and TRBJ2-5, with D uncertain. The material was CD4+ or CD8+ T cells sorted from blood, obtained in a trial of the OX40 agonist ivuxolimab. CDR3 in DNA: TGTGCCAGCAGCTTGGGGCAGCGAGAGACCCAGTACTTC. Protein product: CASSLGQRETQYF.